A selection of T cell receptor beta chains follows, all from one sample in a study of T cell responses to AZD1222 COVID-19 vaccine. The repertoire was sequenced with immunoSEQ multiplex PCR; TCRdb's copy has only in-frame clones and lacks some. The sample contains approximately 100,000 clones, 90% to 95% of which appear only once. The input for sequencing was peripheral blood, taken on day 0 of AZD1222 vaccination. The receptor set was obtained from an adult in good health. Each CDR3 is given with its conserved first and last residue. The order of the fields is V gene, D gene, clone size, J gene, CDR3 protein, CDR3 DNA. The D gene is left open where the match is weak. Not every row has a clone size; where given, it reads once, few, many or a size class.

V: TRBV19
D: TRBD1
size: -
J: TRBJ1-1
CDR3: CASILTVGQGAKAFF
DNA: TGTGCCAGTATCCTCACAGTGGGACAGGGGGCTAAAGCTTTCTTT

V: TRBV6-2/TRBV6-3
D: -
size: once
J: TRBJ2-7
CDR3: CASSYSPVSYEQYF
DNA: TGTGCCAGCAGTTACAGTCCAGTTTCCTACGAGCAGTACTTC

V: TRBV7-2
D: -
size: once
J: TRBJ1-6
CDR3: CASSSRRGNNSPLHF
DNA: TGTGCCAGCAGCTCAAGGAGGGGGAATAATTCACCCCTCCACTTT

V: TRBV5-1
D: TRBD1
size: -
J: TRBJ2-5
CDR3: CASSFRDRGQETQYF
DNA: TGCGCCAGCAGCTTCCGGGACAGGGGGCAAGAGACCCAGTACTTC

V: TRBV6-5
D: TRBD1
size: -
J: TRBJ1-5
CDR3: CASSPGQGILQPQHF
DNA: TGTGCCAGCAGCCCGGGACAGGGGATTCTGCAGCCCCAGCATTTT

V: TRBV18
D: TRBD1
size: -
J: TRBJ1-2
CDR3: CASSLGTGDYGYTF
DNA: TGTGCCAGCTCACTGGGGACAGGGGACTATGGCTACACCTTC

V: TRBV27
D: -
size: -
J: TRBJ1-2
CDR3: CASSPIDAANYYGYTF
DNA: TGTGCCAGCAGCCCAATAGACGCTGCGAACTACTATGGCTACACCTTC

V: TRBV29-1
D: -
size: -
J: TRBJ2-6
CDR3: CSVEWGSGANVLTF
DNA: TGCAGCGTTGAATGGGGCTCGGGGGCCAACGTCCTGACTTTC

V: TRBV7-9
D: -
size: -
J: TRBJ1-1
CDR3: CASSLASGEGKTEAFF
DNA: TGTGCCAGCAGCTTAGCGTCAGGGGAGGGAAAGACTGAAGCTTTCTTT

V: TRBV10-3
D: -
size: -
J: TRBJ1-2
CDR3: CAISAGGYGYTF
DNA: TGTGCCATCAGTGCCGGGGGCTATGGCTACACCTTC

V: TRBV5-4
D: TRBD2
size: -
J: TRBJ2-7
CDR3: CASSSGTSALLPYEQYF
DNA: TGTGCCAGCAGTTCCGGGACTAGCGCATTACTACCCTACGAGCAGTACTTC

V: TRBV3-1/TRBV3-2
D: TRBD2
size: -
J: TRBJ2-7
CDR3: CASSLVAGEGPYEQYF
DNA: TGTGCCAGCAGCCTCGTAGCGGGAGAGGGGCCCTACGAGCAGTACTTC

V: TRBV4-3
D: -
size: -
J: TRBJ2-2
CDR3: CASSHLGLNTGELFF
DNA: TGCGCCAGCAGCCACCTGGGACTGAACACCGGGGAGCTGTTTTTT

V: TRBV4-1
D: -
size: -
J: TRBJ1-5
CDR3: CASSQDRGQPQHF
DNA: TGCGCCAGCAGCCAAGATAGAGGTCAGCCCCAGCATTTT

V: TRBV6-6
D: -
size: once
J: TRBJ1-1
CDR3: CASSPPVNTEAFF
DNA: TGTGCCAGCAGTCCCCCGGTGAACACTGAAGCTTTCTTT

V: TRBV5-4
D: TRBD1
size: -
J: TRBJ2-7
CDR3: CASSYRDSYEQYF
DNA: TGTGCCAGCAGCTACCGGGACAGCTACGAGCAGTACTTC

V: TRBV5-1
D: TRBD2
size: -
J: TRBJ2-7
CDR3: CASNRGAGDSLYYEQYF
DNA: TGCGCCAGCAATCGTGGTGCGGGGGACTCGCTTTACTACGAGCAGTACTTC

V: TRBV5-1
D: TRBD1
size: -
J: TRBJ2-5
CDR3: CASSKPGQGLETQYF
DNA: TGCGCCAGCAGCAAACCGGGACAGGGTCTAGAGACCCAGTACTTC

V: TRBV7-2
D: -
size: once
J: TRBJ2-7
CDR3: CASSLWTDYEQYF
DNA: TGTGCCAGCAGCTTATGGACAGACTACGAGCAGTACTTC

V: TRBV5-6
D: TRBD2
size: once
J: TRBJ2-7
CDR3: CASSPAGGSYEQYF
DNA: TGTGCCAGCAGCCCCGCGGGGGGGAGCTACGAGCAGTACTTC

V: TRBV27
D: -
size: -
J: TRBJ2-7
CDR3: CASSLLRAVPYEQYF
DNA: TGTGCCAGCAGTTTATTACGGGCGGTACCCTACGAGCAGTACTTC

V: TRBV6-5
D: TRBD2
size: -
J: TRBJ2-7
CDR3: CASSLAGGVVYEQYF
DNA: TGTGCCAGCAGCTTAGCGGGAGGAGTGGTCTACGAGCAGTACTTC

V: TRBV16
D: TRBD1
size: -
J: TRBJ2-7
CDR3: CASSQFETGRWEQYF
DNA: TGTGCCAGCAGCCAATTCGAGACAGGGCGTTGGGAGCAGTACTTC